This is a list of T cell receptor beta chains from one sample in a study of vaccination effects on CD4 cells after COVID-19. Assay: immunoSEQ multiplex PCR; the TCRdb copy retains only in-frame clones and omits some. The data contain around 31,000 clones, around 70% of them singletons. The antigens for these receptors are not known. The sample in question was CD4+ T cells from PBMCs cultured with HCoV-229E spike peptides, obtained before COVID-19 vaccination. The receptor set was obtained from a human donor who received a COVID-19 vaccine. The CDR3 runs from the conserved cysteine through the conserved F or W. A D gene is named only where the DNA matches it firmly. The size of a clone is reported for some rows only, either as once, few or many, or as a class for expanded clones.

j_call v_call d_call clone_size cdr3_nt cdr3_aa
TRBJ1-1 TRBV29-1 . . TGCAGCGTGGGGGGCGGAGGGGAGGGTGAAGCTTTCTTT CSVGGGGEGEAFF
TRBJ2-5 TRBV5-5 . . TGTGCCAGCAGTAAACAGGGACGAGAGACCCAGTACTTC CASSKQGRETQYF
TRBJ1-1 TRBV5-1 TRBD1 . TGCGCCAGCAGCTTGGTTGGGACAGGGGAACGGCGCGGAAACACTGAAGCTTTCTTT CASSLVGTGERRGNTEAFF
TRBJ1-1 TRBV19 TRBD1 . TGTGCCAGTAGTCTTCTGACAGGGGGAAACACTGAAGCTTTCTTT CASSLLTGGNTEAFF
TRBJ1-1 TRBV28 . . TGTGCCAGCAGTCCCTCGGTTATGGGGGGCACTGAAGCTTTCTTT CASSPSVMGGTEAFF
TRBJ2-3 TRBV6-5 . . TGTGCCAGCATAGGGACAGATACGCAGTATTTT CASIGTDTQYF
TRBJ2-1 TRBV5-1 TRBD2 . TGCGCCAGCAGCCCAACTCTAGCGGGAGTTGGAAATGAGCAGTTCTTC CASSPTLAGVGNEQFF
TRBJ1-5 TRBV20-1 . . TGCAGTGCTAGTGGGGGGAGCGCGGGCAATCAGCCCCAGCATTTT CSASGGSAGNQPQHF
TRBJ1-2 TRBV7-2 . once TGTGCCAGCAGCTTAGTCGACGGTCACTATGGCTACACCTTC CASSLVDGHYGYTF
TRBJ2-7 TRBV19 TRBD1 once TGTGCCAGTAAGGGACAGGGAAAAGCCTACGAGCAGTACTTC CASKGQGKAYEQYF
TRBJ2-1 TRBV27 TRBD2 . TGTGCCAGTAGCGGGAGGGACTCCTACAATGAGCAGTTCTTC CASSGRDSYNEQFF
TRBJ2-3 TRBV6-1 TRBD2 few TGTGCCAGCAGTGAAGACCCAGCGGGGGGGTTCAGGGATACGCAGTATTTT CASSEDPAGGFRDTQYF
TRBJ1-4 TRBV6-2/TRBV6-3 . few TGTGCCAGCAGTCCCGTGGGTTCTTCGGACGAAAAACTGTTTTTT CASSPVGSSDEKLFF
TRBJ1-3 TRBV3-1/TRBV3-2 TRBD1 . TGTGCCAGCAGCCAAGGGTCTTACAGGGGGTTTGGGGATCGGCGAAACACCATATATTTT CASSQGSYRGFGDRRNTIYF
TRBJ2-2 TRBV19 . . TGTGCCAGTAGTTCTTGGCGGAAGGCGAACACCGGGGAGCTGTTTTTT CASSSWRKANTGELFF
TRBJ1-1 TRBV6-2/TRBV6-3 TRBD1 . TGTGCCAGCAGTCTGTTTCAGACAGGGGACAGGAAAAACACTGAAGCTTTCTTT CASSLFQTGDRKNTEAFF
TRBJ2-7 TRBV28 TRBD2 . TGTGCCAGCAGTTCGCAATCAGCGGGAGTACTTAGGAACGAGCAGTACTTC CASSSQSAGVLRNEQYF
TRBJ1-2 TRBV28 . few TGTGCCAGCAGTTTGTACGGGGGAATGTTGGACGGAAACTATGGCTACACCTTC CASSLYGGMLDGNYGYTF
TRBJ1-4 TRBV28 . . TGTGCCAGTTCCCTAGCGAGCGCTAATGAAAAACTGTTTTTT CASSLASANEKLFF
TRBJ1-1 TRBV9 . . TGTGCCAGCAGCCCCCCCGTAAGGATGAACACTGAAGCTTTCTTT CASSPPVRMNTEAFF
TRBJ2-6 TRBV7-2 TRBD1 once TGTGCCAGCAGACGGGACAGGGATCGAGGTTCTGGGGCCAACGTCCTGACTTTC CASRRDRDRGSGANVLTF
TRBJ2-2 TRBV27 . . TGTGCCACCCGCGCCCGACGACAGATTCTAGACGGGGAGCTGTTTTTT CATRARRQILDGELFF
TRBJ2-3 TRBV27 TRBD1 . TGTGCCAGCAGTTTAGAGGGACAGGGCCACACAGATACGCAGTATTTT CASSLEGQGHTDTQYF
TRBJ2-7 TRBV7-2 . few TGTGCCAGCGCTGAATTGGCCCGACTTCGGATGAACGAGCAGTACTTC CASAELARLRMNEQYF
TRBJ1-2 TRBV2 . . TGTGCCAGCAGTGAGGGGTACTATGGCTACACCTTC CASSEGYYGYTF
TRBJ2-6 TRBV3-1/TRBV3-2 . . TGTGCCAGCAGCCAAGGGACAGACCACTCTGGGGCCAACGTCCTGACTTTC CASSQGTDHSGANVLTF
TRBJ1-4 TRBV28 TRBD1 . TGTGCCAGCAGCGGGGGGGGACAGGGAAACGAAAAACTGTTTTTT CASSGGGQGNEKLFF
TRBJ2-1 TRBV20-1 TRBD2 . TGCAGTGCTGGTGTAGGCGCGGGGGGTTTGGATGAGCAGTTCTTC CSAGVGAGGLDEQFF
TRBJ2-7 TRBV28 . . TGTGCCAGCAGTTCTCCGGGGGCACAGGGGGGGGACGAGCAGTACTTC CASSSPGAQGGDEQYF
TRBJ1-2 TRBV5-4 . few TGTGCCAGCAGCTTGGGAGGGGCAATTTCCATTAACTATGGCTACACCTTC CASSLGGAISINYGYTF
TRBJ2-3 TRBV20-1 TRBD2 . TGCAGTGCTAGTCGGGGGGGCACAGATACGCAGTATTTT CSASRGGTDTQYF
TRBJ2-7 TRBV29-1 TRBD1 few TGCAGCGTTGAAGGGCTCGACAGGGGTCTCCACGAGCAGTACTTC CSVEGLDRGLHEQYF
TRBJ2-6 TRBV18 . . TGTGCCAGCTCACCAACGAGTTCTGGGGCCAACGTCCTGACTTTC CASSPTSSGANVLTF
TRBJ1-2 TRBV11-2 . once TGTGCCAGCAGCTTAGAGGCATCTTCGGGCTACACCTTC CASSLEASSGYTF
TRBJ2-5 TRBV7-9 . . TGTGCCAGCAGCCTTTACCAGCAAGAGACCCAGTACTTC CASSLYQQETQYF
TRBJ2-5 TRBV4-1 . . TGCGCCAGCAGCCAAGACACCAGCAGGGCGGGAGAGACCCAGTACTTC CASSQDTSRAGETQYF
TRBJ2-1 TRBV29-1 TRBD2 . TGCAGCGGCCAACCGGGGGGGCGGAACAATGAGCAGTTCTTC CSGQPGGRNNEQFF
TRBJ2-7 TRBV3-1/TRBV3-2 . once TGTGCCAGCAGCCAACACCGGGACCGCGAGCAGTACTTC CASSQHRDREQYF
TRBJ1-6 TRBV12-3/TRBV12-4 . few TGTGCCAGCAGCTTACAGTTAGGTGGACCCCTCCACTTT CASSLQLGGPLHF
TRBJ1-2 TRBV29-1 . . TGCAGCGTTGAATCCCCGCGCGACAGCTATGGCTACACCTTC CSVESPRDSYGYTF
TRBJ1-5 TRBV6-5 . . TGTGCCAGCAGCCATGGCCGCAATCAGCCCCAGCATTTT CASSHGRNQPQHF
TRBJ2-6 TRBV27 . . TGTGCCAGCACCACCAACCCCGTCGGGGGAAGAGGGGCCAACGTCCTGACTTTC CASTTNPVGGRGANVLTF
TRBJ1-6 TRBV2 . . TGTGCCAGCAGTGATTCAGGCAGGAGCTCCTATAATTCACCCCTCCACTTT CASSDSGRSSYNSPLHF
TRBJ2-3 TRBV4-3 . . TGCGCCAGCAGCCCTGCCCGCCAAGATACGCAGTATTTT CASSPARQDTQYF
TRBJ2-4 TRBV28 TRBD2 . TGTGCCAGCAGCCCCAATCTCGGGACTAGCGGGACCCTAGCCAAAAACATTCAGTACTTC CASSPNLGTSGTLAKNIQYF
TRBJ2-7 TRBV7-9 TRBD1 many TGTGCCAGCAGCTTATCGTGGACAGGGCGGGACAAGCAGTACTTC CASSLSWTGRDKQYF
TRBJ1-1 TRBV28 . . TGTGCCAGCAGACCGAAAGGAGTAGCGCATGAAGCTTTCTTT CASRPKGVAHEAFF
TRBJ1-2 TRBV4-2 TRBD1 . TGTGCCAGCAGCCAAGTAGGCAGGGGGGTAAACTATGGCTACACCTTC CASSQVGRGVNYGYTF
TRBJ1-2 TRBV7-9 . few TGTGCCAGCAGCTCGGCGGTTGGTGGCTACACCTTC CASSSAVGGYTF
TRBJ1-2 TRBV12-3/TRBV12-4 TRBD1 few TGTGCCAGCAGTCCTGGGACAGCCTACACCTTC CASSPGTAYTF
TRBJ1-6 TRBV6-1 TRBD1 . TGTGCCAGCAGTGAAAGACAGGGGGCGTATTCACCCCTCCACTTT CASSERQGAYSPLHF
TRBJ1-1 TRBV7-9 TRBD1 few TGTGCCAGCAGCTGGGGGCAGGGGGCAGAGGCTTTCTTT CASSWGQGAEAFF
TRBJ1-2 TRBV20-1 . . TGCAGTGCTAGTGGGGGGGTCGGCGGCTACACCTTC CSASGGVGGYTF
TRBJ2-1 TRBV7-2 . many TGTGCCAGCAGCTCTTTGGGGGCCAGCTACAATGAGCAGTTCTTC CASSSLGASYNEQFF
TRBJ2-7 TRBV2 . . TGTGCCAGCTCGGCAATAGAGGGGCGCGAGCAGTACTTC CASSAIEGREQYF
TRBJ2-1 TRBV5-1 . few TGCGCCAGCAGCTTGGCCAGTCAGGATGAGCAGTTCTTC CASSLASQDEQFF
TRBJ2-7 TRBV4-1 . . TGCGCCAGCAGCCAAGGGAGGGGCCCATACGAGCAGTACTTC CASSQGRGPYEQYF
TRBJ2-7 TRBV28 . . TGTGCCAGCAGTTTAAGGTCCGTTGTCTACGAGCAGTACTTC CASSLRSVVYEQYF
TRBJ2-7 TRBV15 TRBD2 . TGTGCCACCAGCAGGGCGTCTAGCGGGGAATACGAGCAGTACTTC CATSRASSGEYEQYF